The text below deals with one T cell receptor beta chain. Its target is unknown. These data belong to a study of blood T cells in healthy people across ages. No fewer than 7 million PBMCs went into each sample. V dropped 6 bases and J dropped 4; count of bases not matched to a gene: 17. The germline CDR1 and CDR2 sequences are MGHDK and SYGVNS. This CDR3 is built from 18 residues. For the second PCR, which ran for about 6 to 12 cycles, a sample-barcoded 5' primer and a J-beta primer mix were used. TCRdb processed the 5' RACE reads anew with MiXCR; each CDR3 protein has one entry. The sample lists approximately 1.5 million distinct CDR3 sequences; about 35% were seen once. Study observations and caveats: A roughly linear fall in TCR beta diversity per million T cells was seen with increasing age.

This receptor was obtained from a woman in her twenties or thirties in good health. Sequencing used blood. The chain has TRBV25-1 and TRBJ2-1; 8 bases map to TRBD1. The CDR3 region has the DNA TGTGCCAGCAGCCCCTTCGGGACAGGCCCAACACCTTACAATGAGCAGTTCTTC. This translates into CASSPFGTGPTPYNEQFF.